The present entry profiles one TCR beta chain with its context. What it recognizes is unknown. This sample was included in a study of cytotoxic CD8 clonotypes in ibrutinib-treated CLL. Study findings and constraints: Progressing patients had sampling times that differed from those of sustained-remission patients.

Data came from immunoSEQ multiplex PCR; TCRdb stores just in-frame clones and leaves some out. The table lists about 310,000 clones, 70% to 80% of them singletons. CDR3 length: 13 amino acids. V was pared by 5 bases and J by 1 base, with 1 base of the junction left unmatched. In germline, CDR1 is LGHNA, CDR2 YSLEER. This clonotype was obtained from a human donor with chronic lymphocytic leukemia. The starting material was PBMCs, obtained before ibrutinib treatment. V usage is TRBV4-3 and J usage is TRBJ1-1; 7 bases match TRBD1. This chain's CDR3 is CASSRTGNTEAFF. CDR3 coding DNA: TGCGCCAGCAGCAGGACAGGGAACACTGAAGCTTTCTTT.